The clone carrying this T cell receptor beta chain was seen more than once but under ten times. The data were obtained in a study of human T cells and chemical hapten exposure. Across the study: The scalp of each patient received a weekly diphenylcyclopropenone dose for the full approximately 25-week study.

Time point given: patch test 1, 2 weeks after DPC sensitization. Documented treatment: therapeutic diphenylcyclopropenone sensitization with weekly scalp DPC. The CDR3 is made up of 13 amino acids. Trimming pared 5 bases from V and 4 bases from J, leaving 9 bases between. In the original workflow: The median was around 89,000 TCRs per sample, ranging roughly 23,224 to 750,000. TCRdb re-analysed the RACE reads in MiXCR, keeping a single row per CDR3 protein. These V and J calls are TCRdb output, not the study's own analysis. The sample consists of tens of thousands of distinct CDR3 sequences, over 9.5% of them appearing once.

V usage is TRBV12-3 or TRBV12-4 and J usage is TRBJ1-5; tentatively, D is TRBD1 (5 bases). The sample consisted of whole blood, taken in connection with sensitization to the hapten diphenylcyclopropenone (DPC). This receptor was obtained from a man aged 40-49 years with alopecia areata. Some clones in this sample may be carry-over from other donors' samples. CDR3 bases: TGTGCCAGCAGTGTGACAGCTAATCAGCCCCAGCATTTT. Its protein product is CASSVTANQPQHF.